These 17 T cell receptor beta chains were all obtained from the same sample, sequenced in a study of OX40 agonist ivuxolimab in advanced cancers. Some clones are missing from TCRdb's copy, which holds only in-frame ones; the method was immunoSEQ multiplex PCR. The sample records under 75,000 clones, about 88% being singletons. The sequencing used CD4+ or CD8+ T cells sorted from blood, collected in a trial of the OX40 agonist ivuxolimab. These receptors were obtained from an adult with an advanced solid tumor such as melanoma, head and neck, liver or kidney cancer.

The chain has TRBV6-6 and TRBJ2-1; a possible D gene is TRBD2 (6 bases). V gave up 7 bases and J gave up 3 bases, with 13 bases separating them. The CDR3 is 14 amino acids. Germline CDR1 reads MNHNY; CDR2 reads SVGAGI (reference sequence). The CDR3 DNA reads TGTGCCAGCAAACCAGGGACTTTCTACAATGAGCAGTTCTTC. This gives the protein CASKPGTFYNEQFF.

The CDR3 DNA reads TGTGCCAGCAGTGAAGCGCCGACTATCTACACCTTC. It encodes CASSEAPTIYTF. This sequence joins TRBV2 and TRBJ1-2; D is unclear. Looked up from germline, CDR1 is SNHLY and CDR2 is FYNNEI. Trimming took 0 bases from V and 10 from J, leaving 9 bases between them. The CDR3 length is 12 residues.

J is TRBJ1-2 and V is TRBV9; D remains unclear. The CDR3 spans 18 residues. Germline values: CDR1 SGDLS, CDR2 YYNGEE. The germline V and J ends were trimmed by 4 bases and 1 base, with 23 bases remaining between them. CDR3 sequence: CASSRGGIVTPDNYGYTF. The CDR3 bases are TGTGCCAGCAGCCGGGGTGGGATCGTTACACCCGATAACTATGGCTACACCTTC. Supplemented by reference TRBV9 and TRBJ1-2, the full variable domain reads DSGVTQTPKHLITATGQRVTLRCSPRSGDLSVYWYQQSLDQGLQFLIQYYNGEERAKGNILERFSAQQFPDLHSELNLSSLELGDSALYFCASSRGGIVTPDNYGYTFGSGTRLTVV.

This chain joins TRBV6-5 and TRBJ1-5, with D possibly being TRBD1 (5 bases). V lost 6 bases to trimming and J lost 7 bases, with 10 bases between them. The CDR3 contains 12 residues. The germline CDR1 and CDR2 sequences are MNHEY and SVGAGI. CDR3 in amino acids: CASSIRGQPQHF. The CDR3 nucleotides are TGTGCCAGCAGCATAAGGGGCCAGCCCCAGCATTTT.

The chain is built from TRBV19 and TRBJ1-6; D unclear. Trimming took off 1 base at V and 8 bases at J, with 6 bases between the two ends. The CDR3 spans 13 residues. Germline loops: CDR1 LNHDA, CDR2 SQIVND (reference sequence). CDR3 bases: TGTGCCAGTAGTATAGGGAGGGATTCACCCCTCCACTTT. This codes for CASSIGRDSPLHF.

This chain joins TRBV30 and TRBJ2-7; TRBD1 matches 7 bases. CDR1 is GTSNPN, CDR2 SVGIG, per germline (reference sequence). This CDR3 is 15 amino acids long. The V and J ends lost 0 bases and 2 bases, in that order; junction bases with no gene match: 7. CDR3: CAWSVLKGATYEQYF. The CDR3 nucleotides read TGTGCCTGGAGTGTACTTAAGGGGGCGACCTACGAGCAGTACTTC.

CDR3 residues: CASSFGTENTEAFF. The CDR3 nucleotides read TGTGCCAGCAGCTTTGGGACGGAGAACACTGAAGCTTTCTTT. The chain is built from TRBV7-9 and TRBJ1-1; D is perhaps TRBD1 (5 bases). With 3 bases removed from V and 1 base from J, the gap between germline ends came to 9 bases. The CDR3 extends over 14 amino acids. The V gene's germline CDR1 is SEHNR and CDR2 FQNEAQ (reference sequence). Together with reference TRBV7-9 and TRBJ1-1, the CDR3 gives the full variable domain: DTGVSQNPRHKITKRGQNVTFRCDPISEHNRLYWYRQTLGQGPEFLTYFQNEAQLEKSRLLSDRFSAERPKGSFSTLEIQRTEQGDSAMYLCASSFGTENTEAFFGQGTRLTVV.

This chain links TRBV27 with TRBJ2-7; 14 nucleotides align to TRBD2. This CDR3 has 16 residues. Germline-derived CDR1 and CDR2 are MNHEY and SMNVEV (reference sequence). V shed 2 bases, J shed 2 bases, and the junction held 2 bases outside the gene matches. In DNA, the CDR3 is TGTGCCAGCAGTTTAGGGACTAGCGGGAGCACCTACGAGCAGTACTTC. Its protein product is CASSLGTSGSTYEQYF.

This clone has only one observation. The rearrangement joins TRBV19 to TRBJ2-1; 7 nucleotides align to TRBD1. Trimming cost V 10 bases and J 3 bases; bases outside gene matches: 9. CDR1 and CDR2 from the germline V gene are LNHDA and SQIVND (reference sequence). The CDR3 contains 14 residues. CDR3 residues: CATTRQGYYNEQFF. DNA for the CDR3: TGTGCCACTACCCGACAGGGCTACTACAATGAGCAGTTCTTC.

This chain connects TRBV6-5 to TRBJ2-7; 11 nucleotides line up with TRBD1. Germline CDR1 reads MNHEY; CDR2 reads SVGAGI. V dropped 4 bases and J dropped 0; count of bases not matched to a gene: 2. The length of the CDR3 is 15 residues. The CDR3 region has the DNA TGTGCCAGCAGTTCCGGGACAGGGGGCTCCTACGAGCAGTACTTC. It translates to CASSSGTGGSYEQYF.

The V and J genes are TRBV2 and TRBJ1-6, with a possible D match to TRBD1 (5 bases). Germline V gene lookup returns CDR1 SNHLY and CDR2 FYNNEI. There are 14 residues in the CDR3. V gave up 4 bases and J gave up 7 bases, with 11 bases separating them. CDR3 nucleotide sequence: TGTGCCAGCAGTGTAACACAGGAGAATTCACCCCTCCACTTT. Encoded protein: CASSVTQENSPLHF.

The rearrangement links TRBV19 to TRBJ1-1, with TRBD1 identical over 10 bases. Per germline, CDR1 LNHDA and CDR2 SQIVND (reference sequence). There are 16 residues in the CDR3. Trimming cost V 10 bases and J 1 base; bases outside gene matches: 12. The CDR3 DNA reads TGTGCCACAATCCGACAGGGGGCAAGATCGAACACTGAAGCTTTCTTT. Translating it yields CATIRQGARSNTEAFF.

The chain is built from TRBV5-5 and TRBJ1-5, with 7 bases lining up with TRBD1. This CDR3 is 14 amino acids long. The V gene's germline CDR1 is SGHKS and CDR2 YYEKEE (reference sequence). Trimming at V came to 4 bases and at J to 9 bases, leaving 10 bases not matched to a gene. This CDR3 reads CASSSEQGGLPQHF. As DNA, the CDR3 is TGTGCCAGCAGCAGTGAGCAGGGGGGGCTGCCCCAGCATTTT.

This sequence joins TRBV6-1 and TRBJ2-3; TRBD2 matches 7 bases. J gave up 4 bases and V 6 bases, and 10 bases lay outside the gene matches. CDR1 and CDR2 (germline): MNHNS, SASEGT. This CDR3 is built from 15 residues. CDR3 nucleotide sequence: TGTGCCAGCAGCCTTAGCGGGCCGGGGGCAGATACGCAGTATTTT. Residues: CASSLSGPGADTQYF.

Points on this clone: This specimen includes other DNA sequences encoding the same CDR3. The V call is TRBV9, the J call TRBJ1-1; tentative D call: TRBD1 (6 bases). Germline loops: CDR1 SGDLS, CDR2 YYNGEE. The length of the CDR3 is 16 residues. The V and J ends lost 4 bases and 8 bases respectively, with 24 bases between them. The CDR3 nucleotides read TGTGCCAGCAGCCAAGGGCCGTCGGGGGCCGACCAAGAAGCTTTCTTT. This sequence encodes CASSQGPSGADQEAFF.

V gene TRBV7-9 combines with J gene TRBJ1-1; D uncertain. V lost 4 bases to trimming and J lost 5 bases, with 11 bases between them. This CDR3 comprises 13 residues. Germline-derived CDR1 and CDR2 are SEHNR and FQNEAQ (reference sequence). CDR3 nucleotides: TGTGCCAGCAGCTACAGTAGGGAAACTGAAGCTTTCTTT. This codes for CASSYSRETEAFF.

The CDR3 coding sequence is TGCGCCAGCAGCTTGCGATACCAGCGGGAGGGCTCCTACGAGCAGTACTTC. It is translated as CASSLRYQREGSYEQYF. The chain couples TRBV5-1 to TRBJ2-7, with 10 bases fitting TRBD2. The CDR3 has 17 residues. V trimming: 1 base; J trimming: 0 bases; junction bases outside the gene matches: 7. CDR1 and CDR2 from the germline V gene are SGHRS and YFSETQ.